This T cell receptor (beta chain) was identified in a study of blood T cell repertoires in COVID-19. Study at large: Acute-phase and convalescent COVID-19 samples originated in the United States, Italy and Spain. Sources were T cells, B-cell-depleted T cells, or PBMCs; the material itself was cDNA or gDNA.

Sequencing used immunoSEQ multiplex PCR; TCRdb keeps in-frame clones, though not all of them. The sample lists 410,000 or so clones; about nine tenths were seen once. V lost 1 base and J lost 0, with 8 bases in between. CDR3 length: 16 amino acids. Germline V gives CDR1 SGHTS, CDR2 YDEGEE. Seattle researchers signed up patients amid active infection and tracked them longitudinally. Sequencing was done on a sample of peripheral blood. The source is a woman in her thirties or forties with COVID-19, enrolled during active disease. This rearrangement joins TRBV5-8 to TRBJ2-6; no definite D call. The CDR3 DNA reads TGTGCCAGCAGCTTGTTTATACACTCTGGGGCCAACGTCCTGACTTTC. It translates to CASSLFIHSGANVLTF.